This entry describes one T cell receptor beta chain. The antigen it binds to is not known. No per-base quality is available; no much larger clone lies one base away. The library was prepared using 5' RACE. For sequencing, an Illumina HiSeq 2000 was employed. Template switching added a universal primer binding site, and the final cDNA carried a unique molecular identifier that allowed TCR cDNA molecules to be counted accurately. First-strand cDNA for TCR alpha and beta chains was synthesized from specific primers in the conserved constant-segment region. Each cDNA library was double barcoded, with a SMART-Mk sample barcode plus Illumina barcodes, to control for contamination. TruSeq adapter sequences, together with Illumina sample barcodes, were added in two successive PCR steps. Sequencing of the TCR alpha and beta cDNA libraries was done on the Illumina HiSeq platform using custom primers. Processing in the source paper ran as follows. MiGEC was used to process raw reads and extract unique molecular identifiers, and MiXCR was used to find CDR3 positions. Recombination models were inferred per individual with the repgenHMM and IGoR tools using an EM algorithm. Shared clonotype analysis was performed with the tcR package in R, normalizing sharing by the product of cloneset sizes. Out-of-frame nonproductive sequences were analyzed to study raw recombination free of thymic and clonal selection effects. The raw public data were reprocessed by TCRdb itself: fastp quality trimming at Q25, MiXCR clonotype calling, in-frame beta chains only. One record per CDR3 amino acid sequence lists the most common genes and DNA. The V and J calls, along with clone size, are taken from TCRdb and not from the paper's own processing. The sample table contains a few hundred thousand distinct CDR3 sequences; only one count was recorded for 8.5% to 10% of them. The top ten hold roughly 9% of the sample.

The sample belongs to a study of identical twins (dated by TCRdb to about 2016). Looking at the study overall: TCR alpha and beta repertoires from monozygotic twins, unrelated adults of various ages and cord blood were deep-sequenced to test whether fetal clonotypes persist. To rule out contamination, the twin experiments were replicated at different times with different library preparation protocols.

General study outcomes and caveats: Zero-insertion analyses could be partly confounded by invariant T cells such as MAIT and iNKT, although diverse VJ usage argued against such confounding for most clonotypes. Excess twin sharing in beta out-of-frame sequences was weaker because fewer shared sequences lowered the signal-to-noise ratio. Compared with coincidental sharing between unrelated individuals, out-of-frame TCR alpha sequences shared between twins had an excess of sequences with low generation probability. Fewer insertions were carried by abundant cord blood beta clonotypes; a weaker similar trend was observed in young adult naive repertoires, while no such trend was observed in memory repertoires. Out-of-frame TCR alpha sharing in monozygotic twins was systematically underestimated by recombination models, whereas sharing between unrelated individuals was in agreement with the recombination models. Because the same donors could not be followed over many years, the conclusions depended on cross-sectional statistical analysis.

All donors were healthy Caucasians. Three unrelated non-twin adults were additionally sequenced: a male aged 18 to 29, a male aged 50 to 60 and a female aged 50 to 60. Miltenyi CD45RO+ enrichment and human naive T-cell isolation kits were used to isolate memory (CD45RO+) and naive T cells from PBMC. V loses 3 bases of germline sequence and J loses 5 bases, and the interval between the two ends is 13 bases. CDR1 and CDR2 (MNHEY, SMNVEV) derive from the germline V gene (reference sequence). The CDR3 runs 14 amino acids, cysteine and phenylalanine included. Here the CDR3 DNA is all that survives: 42 bases in frame from base 1.

This sequence originates from a woman aged 50 to 60 in good health. Recombination linked TRBV27 to TRBJ2-5; no D segment can be confidently identified. Sequencing was performed on naive T cells sorted from blood. In light of the paper, this sample's cell subset or site label describes: cells isolated with a human naive T-cell isolation kit. The DNA reads as follows: TGTGCCAGCAGTTTTGCCTCCACCTGGGAGACCCAGTACTTC. This codes for CASSFASTWETQYF.